This T cell receptor (beta chain) appears in the sequencing data of a study of CD8 T cells in Susac syndrome. The CDR3 contains 14 residues. The germline CDR1 and CDR2 sequences are SGHVS and FNYEAQ. Trimming removed 5 bases at V and 0 bases at J, with 11 bases between. Random hexamers served to reverse transcribe roughly 0.5 to 1 ug RNA. Amplification of TCR beta CDR3 by immunoSEQ multiplex PCR spanned 54 Vbeta and 13 Jbeta. TCRdb re-analysed the immunoSEQ multiplex PCR reads in MiXCR, keeping a single row per CDR3 protein. Of about 150,000 distinct CDR3 sequences listed, 85% to 95% are singletons. General observations from the study: That the number of individuals in its TCR sequencing and HLA analysis was relatively small was acknowledged by the study.

High-throughput TCR beta sequencing covered peripheral CD8+ and CD4+ T cells. Relapsing-remitting disease, either stable or active, was present in the treatment-naive patients who were the multiple sclerosis controls. Regarding this clonotype: Antigen unknown.

The TCR originated in a human donor with multiple sclerosis. Sequencing was carried out using CD8+ T cells from PBMCs. The chain employs TRBV7-6 and TRBJ2-7; perhaps TRBD1 as D (5 bases). The CDR3 DNA reads TGTGCCAGCAGCGACAGTTCGTCCTCCTACGAGCAGTACTTC. Residues: CASSDSSSSYEQYF.